The following is a TCR beta chain sequence with its context. Its antigen is unknown. Base qualities are missing; no much larger clone stands one base away. The data derive from a study of shared clonotypes between healthy human individuals (dated by TCRdb to the early 2020s). About the study as a whole: A couple of women and a few men aged 18 to 49 years were included in the cohort. For each donor, CD4 naive and CD4 memory were each given three plates, CD8 naive was given two plates, and CD8 memory was given one plate. To estimate repertoire size and how much clonotypes are shared between individuals, the study performed deep sequencing of blood TCR repertoires from five healthy adults. Leukapheresis yielded between about 0.94 and 8.9 billion PBMCs per donor. Libraries were prepared and TCR repertoires were sequenced by different laboratories using diverse techniques, in order to increase sequencing depth and limit assay-specific biases.

Healthy HIV-negative adults with no recently reported acute infections or vaccinations were included as donors. Only Caucasian adults living in Nashville, Tennessee, USA were represented among the donors. Magnetic negative selection was used to enrich CD4+ T cells, after which naive cells were positively selected on CD45RA and the negative fraction became the memory subset. After blood collection by leukapheresis, PBMCs were isolated using Ficoll-Histopaque density gradient centrifugation and then cryopreserved in the vapor phase of liquid nitrogen. Analytical flow cytometry was used to check the purity and quantity of each magnetically sorted T cell population. Genomic DNA was isolated from each sorted fraction and quantified by UV absorbance on a Nanodrop 2000c. Its CDR3 holds 16 amino acids, cysteine through phenylalanine. Kept here is only the CDR3 DNA, which spans 48 bases and is read in frame from base 1. The germline V gene specifies SGHAT as CDR1 and FQNNGV as CDR2. Cut back by 3 bases and 3 bases, the V and J ends lie 18 bases apart.

Using the deep immunoSEQ assay, TCR CDR3 regions were amplified from genomic DNA by multiplex PCR. For each cell subset, the extracted genomic DNA was distributed evenly across all wells of several immunoSEQ 96-well plates, and each plate served as one replicate. For sorted subsets, 150 to 250 ng genomic DNA, equal to about 30,000 T cell genomes, was loaded into each replicate PCR. Purified libraries were quantified with a Qubit 3.0 fluorometer, sized on a Bioanalyzer 2100, and re-quantified with the KAPA Library Quantification kit. A separate single-read 150-cycle Illumina NextSeq 550 flow cell was used to sequence each immunoSEQ 96-well plate. The paper's processing steps were these. The immunoSEQ output contained only junctional sequences without quality scores, so filtering could not match that applied to full-length reads. Sequences were annotated with PyIR, a Python wrapper for IgBLAST v1.9, and V/J genes and CDR3 were assigned using IMGT germline references. Reads were filtered out if the reads had weak V/J assignments (E-value above 1e-6), no CDR3, stop codons, out-of-frame junctions, or ambiguous translated residues. V3J clonotypes were defined by identical inferred V gene, J gene, and CDR3 amino acid sequence. The percentage overlap between two repertoires was calculated by dividing the number of shared unique clonotypes by the size of the smaller repertoire. RTK rarefaction, the Chao1 estimator, and Recon v2.1 estimates of unobserved clonotypes were used to assess repertoire richness. OLGA was used to compute generation probabilities for all TCRbeta clonotypes that the gDNA method yielded from four donors. Not all clones reach the TCRdb copy of this immuneACCESS table, which keeps in-frame sequences only. Checked studies attribute under half of the gap to unresolved V genes and leave the rest unexplained. From that table come the V and J calls and clone size; the DNA was used to work out D and trimming. In this sample the table shows more than 850,000 clones, about 84% of which occur a single time. The biggest ten clones account for approximately 0.52% of the sample.

What the work shows at the level of the full study, not this receptor alone: Larger estimated clonotype richness was generally found for naive subsets than for memory subsets. Even with the large sequencing depth, rarefaction of the sorted-subset datasets indicated that sequencing was incomplete. The genetic and exposure-history diversity represented was limited by the small number of donors. Pairwise subsampling indicated that sequencing depth was expected to affect the degree of clonotype sharing among donors. Sampling was restricted to blood, and TCR repertoires in tissues likely differ from the TCR repertoires found in blood. Clonotypes shared by all four sorted-subset donors showed higher generation probabilities than non-shared clonotypes. When a few donors were compared, the shared fraction of clonotypes was around 5% for naive CD4, roughly 3.3% for naive CD8, roughly 2.3% for memory CD4, and less than 0.45% for memory CD8.

Sequences were obtained from memory CD4+ T cells from PBMCs. This specimen's cell subset or site label, per the study, means: CD45RA-negative fraction. Rearrangement joined TRBV11-2 to TRBJ2-7; TRBD1 is possibly the D segment (6 matching bases). The sequence came from a man aged 18 to 29 in good health. Some clones in this sample may be carry-over from other donors' samples. The DNA sequence is as follows: TGTGCCAGCAGCTTGTTGTCGACAGGTCTCTACTACGAGCAGTACTTC. It encodes CASSLLSTGLYYEQYF. With the portions outside the CDR3 filled from the reference TRBV11-2 and TRBJ2-7 genes, the complete variable region becomes EAGVAQSPRYKIIEKRQSVAFWCNPISGHATLYWYQQILGQGPKLLIQFQNNGVVDDSQLPKDRFSAERLKGVDSTLKIQPAKLEDSAVYLCASSLLSTGLYYEQYFGPGTRLTVT.